Shown below are 21 T cell receptor beta chains from a single sample sequenced in a study of human T cells and chemical hapten exposure. One entry per CDR3 protein results from TCRdb running MiXCR on the RACE reads. The sample lists approximately 88,000 distinct CDR3 sequences; 13% were seen once. Specified time point: patch test 3, about 24 weeks after DPC sensitization. Indicated treatment: therapeutic diphenylcyclopropenone sensitization with weekly scalp DPC. The sample in question was whole blood, obtained in connection with sensitization to the hapten diphenylcyclopropenone (DPC). The receptors here all came from a woman in her forties or fifties with alopecia areata. Some clones in this sample may be carry-over from other donors' samples.

This clonotype occurred a few times. The gene calls are TRBV12-3 or TRBV12-4 and TRBJ2-7; possible D gene TRBD2, 5 bases. V was pared by 3 bases and J by 3 bases, with 12 bases between. The CDR3 totals 14 residues. CDR3 nucleotide sequence: TGTGCCAGCAGTTTCTCGCTAGCTAACTACGAGCAGTACTTC. This codes for CASSFSLANYEQYF.

This clonotype was seen a handful of times. The chain links TRBV20-1 to TRBJ2-7; D may match TRBD1 or TRBD2 (5 bases each). CDR3 length: 12 residues. Per the germline V gene, CDR1 is DFQATT and CDR2 is SNEGSKA (reference sequence). Trimming took 3 bases from V and 3 from J, leaving 9 bases between them. The CDR3 region is CSARGTVYEQYF. Here the CDR3 DNA reads TGCAGTGCTAGGGGGACGGTCTACGAGCAGTACTTC.

To note about this clonotype: The junction shows a germline mismatch at one end, possibly a read error. CDR3 region: CASSLVPDTEAFF. CDR3 coding DNA: TGTGCTAGCAGCTTAGTACCAGACACTGAAGCTTTCTTT. V is TRBV7-7 and J is TRBJ1-1; no firm D call. The CDR3 spans 13 residues. Germline lookup yields CDR1 SSHAT and CDR2 FNYEAQ (reference sequence).

This clonotype was seen at least ten times. The chain links TRBV7-8 to TRBJ2-1, with a possible D match to TRBD2 (6 bases). Germline assignment: CDR1 SGHVS and CDR2 FQNEAQ. The CDR3 is 16 residues long. V dropped 2 bases and J dropped 7 bases, with 18 bases sitting between them. CDR3 nucleotides: TGTGCCAGCAGCTTACTAACGGTGGTGGGGGGAAATGAGCAGTTCTTC. It codes for CASSLLTVVGGNEQFF.

V usage is TRBV10-1 and J usage is TRBJ2-2; D possibly corresponds to TRBD1 (5 bases). This CDR3 spans 14 amino acids. Looked up from germline, CDR1 is WNHNN and CDR2 is SYGVQD (reference sequence). Trimming shortened V by 7 bases and J by 5 bases, and 14 bases separated the two germline ends. CDR3 nucleotides: TGCGCCAGCACCTCCAGGGTACCTACCGGGGAGCTGTTTTTT. Translated: CASTSRVPTGELFF.

V and J are TRBV3-1 and TRBJ1-3; D not certain. V dropped 7 bases and J dropped 0 bases, with 7 bases sitting between them. The CDR3 length is 13 residues. The germline V gene has CDR1 LGHDT and CDR2 YNNKEL (reference sequence). CDR3 nucleotides: TGTGCCAGCAACCTGAACTCTGGAAACACCATATATTTT. Its protein is CASNLNSGNTIYF.

This clonotype appeared a few times. This chain links TRBV10-1 with TRBJ1-1; 10 nucleotides match TRBD1. The CDR3 is made up of 14 amino acids. Losses at the gene ends were 6 bases for V and 7 bases for J; bases not matched to a gene: 8. Germline lookup yields CDR1 WNHNN and CDR2 SYGVQD (reference sequence). In DNA, the CDR3 is TGCGCCAGCAGCCAGGACAGGGGGGGAAATGAAGCTTTCTTT. Translation: CASSQDRGGNEAFF.

This clonotype has ten or more counts. The chain joins TRBV6-2 or TRBV6-3 to TRBJ2-7, with TRBD1 identical over 11 bases. CDR3 length: 13 amino acids. The germline V gene has CDR1 MNHEY and CDR2 SVGEGT. The junction had 9 bases not matched to a gene; V was cut back by 10 bases and J by 7 bases. CDR3 nucleotides: TGTGCCACCAGGACAGGGGGCATCGGTGAGCAGTACTTC. This sequence encodes CATRTGGIGEQYF.

This clonotype was counted a few times. This chain's CDR3 is CSSNSGGVEAFF. In DNA, the CDR3 is TGCAGCTCTAACTCGGGTGGGGTTGAAGCTTTCTTT. The chain has TRBV29-1 and TRBJ1-1; no clear D. Germline CDR1 is SQVTM and CDR2 is ANQGSEA. The CDR3 consists of 12 residues. Trimming stripped 8 bases from V and 7 bases from J, with 17 bases between.

This clonotype was detected a few times. The rearrangement links TRBV3-1 to TRBJ1-5; 9 bases agree with TRBD1. V lost 2 bases to trimming and J lost 7 bases; unmatched junction nucleotides: 6. Germline V lookup: CDR1 LGHDT, CDR2 YNNKEL (reference sequence). The CDR3 covers 15 residues. CDR3 coding DNA: TGTGCCAGCAGCCAAACCGGGACAGGGTTACAGCCCCAGCATTTT. This encodes CASSQTGTGLQPQHF.

The rearrangement links TRBV11-2 to TRBJ2-7; 8 nucleotides align to TRBD1. Germline-derived CDR1 and CDR2 are SGHAT and FQNNGV. This CDR3 region has 16 residues. J lost 2 bases, V lost 0 bases, and 6 bases had no gene match. The CDR3 DNA is TGTGCCAGCAGCTTAGACCTCCGGACAGGGACCTACGAGCAGTACTTC. Its translation: CASSLDLRTGTYEQYF.

This clonotype was seen many times. The chain joins TRBV29-1 to TRBJ2-3; D possibly uses TRBD1 or TRBD2 (5 bases each). The V gene lost 7 bases and the J gene lost 0 bases, with 14 bases spanning the gap. Germline V gives CDR1 SQVTM, CDR2 ANQGSEA. The CDR3 is 14 amino acids. The CDR3 nucleotides are TGCAGCGCTGCCGGGACGCCAAGCACAGATACGCAGTATTTT. This encodes CSAAGTPSTDTQYF.

This clonotype was detected only a few times. The J gene is TRBJ1-1, the V gene TRBV18; no clear D gene. Germline V gives CDR1 KGHSH, CDR2 LQKENI. The ends were cut back, 2 bases at V and 2 bases at J, with 3 bases in the middle. The CDR3 has 12 amino acids. As DNA, the CDR3 is TGTGCCAGCTCACCAATTAACACTGAAGCTTTCTTT. Residues: CASSPINTEAFF.

The chain couples TRBV29-1 to TRBJ1-4; TRBD1 agrees at 12 bases. CDR3 length: 13 residues. With 4 bases clipped from V and 8 bases from J, the junction kept 2 bases outside the gene matches. CDR1 is SQVTM and CDR2 is ANQGSEA in the germline V gene. The CDR3 nucleotides read TGCAGCGTTGGAGGGACAGGGGGCGAAAAACTGTTTTTT. This encodes CSVGGTGGEKLFF.

The gene calls are TRBV7-9 and TRBJ2-1; D is unresolved. CDR1 and CDR2 from the germline V gene are SEHNR and FQNEAQ (reference sequence). This CDR3 has 15 residues. The V gene lost 8 bases and the J gene lost 0 bases, with 14 bases spanning the gap. The CDR3 protein is CASCSSLHSYNEQFF. CDR3 nucleotides: TGTGCCAGCTGCTCGAGCCTTCACTCCTACAATGAGCAGTTCTTC.

This clonotype has just a few counts. The rearrangement joins TRBV14 to TRBJ2-1; D perhaps matches TRBD2 (5 bases). This CDR3 contains 15 residues. CDR1 and CDR2 from the germline V gene are SGHDN and FVKESK. Trimming left V 0 bases short and J 7 bases short, with 13 bases between. CDR3 amino acids: CASSQDSRGLNEQFF. For the CDR3, the DNA is TGTGCCAGCAGCCAAGATTCACGAGGGTTGAATGAGCAGTTCTTC.

The table lists this clonotype with many counts. This chain connects TRBV29-1 to TRBJ1-1, with 7 positions matching TRBD1. Germline V CDR1 and CDR2: SQVTM, ANQGSEA. The CDR3 has 12 residues. J was trimmed by 3 bases and V by 6 bases; bases with no gene match: 4. CDR3 DNA: TGCAGCGTCACGGACAGGTACACTGAAGCTTTCTTT. This sequence encodes CSVTDRYTEAFF.

The V call is TRBV4-1, the J call TRBJ2-1; 10 bases are a match to TRBD2. With V trimmed by 8 bases and J by 3 bases, 10 bases remained unmatched. Germline CDR1 and CDR2: MGHRA and YSYEKL. The CDR3 is 16 amino acids. The CDR3 DNA is TGCGCCAGCGGGGCTAGCGGGAGATTGGGCTACAATGAGCAGTTCTTC. Protein: CASGASGRLGYNEQFF.

This clonotype has more than one count but fewer than ten. The CDR3 coding sequence is TGTGCCAGCAGCATGTACGCCGGGGAGCTGTTTTTT. Its protein is CASSMYAGELFF. This chain links TRBV14 with TRBJ2-2; no reliable D call. The germline V gene encodes CDR1 SGHDN and CDR2 FVKESK. The CDR3 consists of 12 residues. Trimming shortened V by 5 bases and J by 6 bases, and 7 bases separated the two germline ends.

In its sample, this clonotype was seen many times. The chain joins TRBV29-1 to TRBJ2-1; 15 bases line up with TRBD2. V lost 6 bases and J lost 10; bases outside the gene matches: 4. Germline-derived CDR1 and CDR2 are SQVTM and ANQGSEA. The CDR3 contains 13 residues. The CDR3 reads CSVGLAGGGEQFF. The CDR3 DNA sequence: TGCAGCGTGGGACTAGCGGGAGGTGGGGAGCAGTTCTTC.

This clonotype was seen at least ten times. V and J are TRBV10-1 and TRBJ2-7; 13 positions agree with TRBD2. With 3 bases clipped from V and 3 bases from J, the junction kept 2 bases outside the gene matches. CDR1 WNHNN and CDR2 SYGVQD come from the germline V gene (reference sequence). This CDR3 is built from 15 residues. CDR3 sequence: CASSEGLAGVYEQYF. Written as DNA, the CDR3 is TGCGCCAGCAGTGAAGGACTAGCGGGAGTCTACGAGCAGTACTTC.